This T cell receptor (beta chain) is drawn from a study of blood T cells in healthy people across ages. This clonotype came up a few times. The germline V and J ends were trimmed by 8 bases and 0 bases, with 13 bases remaining between them. Germline V gene data show CDR1 as SGHRS and CDR2 as YFSETQ. CDR3 size: 14 residues. Sample-barcoded 5' priming and a J-beta primer mix drove a second PCR of about 7 to 11 cycles. TCRdb analysed the 5' RACE reads with MiXCR anew, one entry per CDR3 protein. There are 1.5 million to 1.8 million distinct CDR3 sequences in the sample; roughly 43% occur only once, and around 4% lies in the top ten.

The source of this sequence is a young woman in good health. The material sequenced was blood. The chain is built from TRBV5-1 and TRBJ2-3; the D gene is possibly TRBD2 (6 bases). The CDR3 reads CASRLAISTDTQYF. CDR3 DNA: TGCGCCAGTCGTCTAGCGATCAGCACAGATACGCAGTATTTT.